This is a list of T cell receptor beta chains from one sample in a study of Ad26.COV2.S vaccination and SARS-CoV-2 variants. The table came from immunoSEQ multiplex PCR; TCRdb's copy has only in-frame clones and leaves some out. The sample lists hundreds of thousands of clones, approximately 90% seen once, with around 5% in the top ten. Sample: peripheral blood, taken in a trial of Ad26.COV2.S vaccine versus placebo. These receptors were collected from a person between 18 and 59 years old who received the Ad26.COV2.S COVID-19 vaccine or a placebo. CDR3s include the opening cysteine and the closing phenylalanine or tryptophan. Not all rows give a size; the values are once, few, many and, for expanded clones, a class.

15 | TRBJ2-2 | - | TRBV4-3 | CASSQEHTTRGELFF
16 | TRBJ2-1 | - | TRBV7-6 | CASSSPTSGAQDEQFF
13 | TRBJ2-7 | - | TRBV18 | CASSPPAPYEQYF
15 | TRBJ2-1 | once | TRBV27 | CASSRRTGVYNEQFF
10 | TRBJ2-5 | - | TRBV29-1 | CSAGQETQYF
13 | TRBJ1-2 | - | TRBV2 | CASSDQGLGGYTF
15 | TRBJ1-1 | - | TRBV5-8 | CASSLHGTGDTEAFF
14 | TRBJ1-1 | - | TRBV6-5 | CASRPQGFNTEAFF
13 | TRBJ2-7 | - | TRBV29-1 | CSVPDRGGKEQYF
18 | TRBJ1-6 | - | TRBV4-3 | CASSQDLFGAEGNSPLHF
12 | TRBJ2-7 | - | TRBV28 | CASGEQLGEQYF
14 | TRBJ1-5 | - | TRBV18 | CASSLARGNQPQHF
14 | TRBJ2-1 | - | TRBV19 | CASSMWSSYNEQFF
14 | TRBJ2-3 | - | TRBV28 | CASSSDRAGDTQYF
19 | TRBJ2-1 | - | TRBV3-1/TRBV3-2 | CASSRGRQAVSGSIYEQFF
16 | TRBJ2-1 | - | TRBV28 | CASSLGTSGRHNEQFF
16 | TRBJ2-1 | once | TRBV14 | CASSHAGRGSYNEQFF
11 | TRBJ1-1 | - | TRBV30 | CAWDTGGEAFF
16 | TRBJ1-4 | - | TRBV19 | CASSGRVIATNEKLFF
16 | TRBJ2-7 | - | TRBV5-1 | CASSLPLGQGAEEQYF
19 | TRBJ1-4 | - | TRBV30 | CAWSPPVWQGTATNEKLFF
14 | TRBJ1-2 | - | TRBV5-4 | CASSSGQTFYGYTF
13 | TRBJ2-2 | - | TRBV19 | CASIGWGTGELFF
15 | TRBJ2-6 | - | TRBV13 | CASSHQGSGANVLTF
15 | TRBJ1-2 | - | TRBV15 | CATSSYGQASYGYTF
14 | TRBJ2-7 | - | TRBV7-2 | CASSSSPSGYEQYF
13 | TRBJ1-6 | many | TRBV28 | CASGQVYNSPLHF
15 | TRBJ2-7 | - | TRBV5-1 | CASSDDRDRAHEQYF
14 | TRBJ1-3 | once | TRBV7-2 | CASSPAGSGNTIYF
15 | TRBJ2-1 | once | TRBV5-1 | CASSLGDRDNNEQFF
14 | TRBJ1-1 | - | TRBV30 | CAWSVSRTDTEAFF
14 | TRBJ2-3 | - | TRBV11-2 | CASSSGTSKDTQYF
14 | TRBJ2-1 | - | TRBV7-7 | CASSFRQGSSEQFF
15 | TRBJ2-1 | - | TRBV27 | CASLSMAAGYNEQFF
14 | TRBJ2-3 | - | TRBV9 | CASSVSGGTDTQYF
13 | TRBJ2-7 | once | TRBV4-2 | CASSLAGGYEQYF
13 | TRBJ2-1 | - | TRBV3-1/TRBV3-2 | CASSQLNRNEQFF
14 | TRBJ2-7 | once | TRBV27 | CASRRQLDSYEQYF
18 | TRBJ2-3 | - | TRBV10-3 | CAISDGLAELTSTDTQYF
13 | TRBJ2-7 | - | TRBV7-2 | CASRQQGSYEQYF
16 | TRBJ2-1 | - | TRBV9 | CASSVRAAVEGNEQFF